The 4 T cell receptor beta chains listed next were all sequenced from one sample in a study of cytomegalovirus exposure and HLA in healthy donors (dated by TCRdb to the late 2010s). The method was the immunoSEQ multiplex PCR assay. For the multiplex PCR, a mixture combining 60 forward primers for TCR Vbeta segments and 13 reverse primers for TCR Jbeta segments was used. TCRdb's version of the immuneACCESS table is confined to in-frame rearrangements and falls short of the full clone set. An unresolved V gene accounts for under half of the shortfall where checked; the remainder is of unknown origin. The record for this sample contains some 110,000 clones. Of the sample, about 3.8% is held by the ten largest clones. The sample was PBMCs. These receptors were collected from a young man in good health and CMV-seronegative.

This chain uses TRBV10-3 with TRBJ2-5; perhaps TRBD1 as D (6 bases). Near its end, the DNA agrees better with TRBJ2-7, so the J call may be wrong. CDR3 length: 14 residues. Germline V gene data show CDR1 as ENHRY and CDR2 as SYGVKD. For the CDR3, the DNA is TGTGCCATCAGTGAAATCTGGACAGTTAACGAGCAGTACTTC. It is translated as CAISEIWTVNEQYF.

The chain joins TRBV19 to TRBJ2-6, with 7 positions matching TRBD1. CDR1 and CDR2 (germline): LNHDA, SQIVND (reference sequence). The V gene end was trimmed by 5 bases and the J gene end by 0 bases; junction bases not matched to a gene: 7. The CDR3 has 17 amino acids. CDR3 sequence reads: CASSFWGQPSGANVLTF. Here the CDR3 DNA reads TGTGCCAGTAGTTTCTGGGGACAGCCCTCTGGGGCCAACGTCCTGACTTTC.

The CDR3 DNA follows: TGTGCCAGCAGACCCCGGGACAGGGGTTCTCCCGGGGAGCTGTTTTTT. This gives the protein CASRPRDRGSPGELFF. This chain links TRBV18 with TRBJ2-2, with 10 positions matching TRBD1. This CDR3 has 16 residues. J lost 6 bases, V lost 8 bases, and 12 bases had no gene match. Germline-derived CDR1 and CDR2 are KGHSH and LQKENI. Full variable domain (missing parts from reference TRBV18 and TRBJ2-2): NAGVMQNPRHLVRRRGQEARLRCSPMKGHSHVYWYRQLPEEGLKFMVYLQKENIIDESGMPKERFSAEFPKEGPSILRIQQVVRGDSAAYFCASRPRDRGSPGELFFGEGSRLTVL.

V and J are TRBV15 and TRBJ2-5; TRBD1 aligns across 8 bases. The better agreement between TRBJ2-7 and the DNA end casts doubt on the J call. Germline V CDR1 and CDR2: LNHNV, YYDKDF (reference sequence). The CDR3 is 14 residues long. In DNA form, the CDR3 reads TGTGCCACCAGCACCGGGACAGGTGCACCCGAGCAGTACTTC. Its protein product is CATSTGTGAPEQYF.